These 29 T cell receptor beta chains were sequenced from one sample in a study of memory CD4+ T cells and cytomegalovirus serostatus. Single viable CD3+CD4+CD8-CD45RO+ cells were sorted as the memory CD4+ T cells. The method was immunoSEQ multiplex PCR; TCRdb's version includes in-frame clones alone and lacks a portion of them. The table records some 30,000 clones, around 74% of them present only once. Source material: memory CD4+ T cells from blood. The receptor set was obtained from an adult in good health and CMV-seronegative. Some clones in this sample may be carry-over from other donors' samples.

The J gene is TRBJ2-1, the V gene TRBV9; 7 positions agree with TRBD2. This CDR3 has 15 amino acids. V was pared by 3 bases and J by 3 bases, with 6 bases of the junction left unmatched. Germline V gene data show CDR1 as SGDLS and CDR2 as YYNGEE. The CDR3 region has the DNA TGTGCCAGCAGCGCCAGCGGGGCCTACTACAATGAGCAGTTCTTC. It encodes CASSASGAYYNEQFF.

CDR3 nucleotide sequence: TGTGCCAGCAGCTTAAGAACGAGGGCCCTCACCTTC. Amino acid sequence: CASSLRTRALTF. The chain joins TRBV7-3 to TRBJ1-2; D ambiguous. The germline V and J ends were trimmed by 1 base and 13 bases, with 13 bases remaining between them. Germline V lookup: CDR1 SGHTA, CDR2 FQGTGA. The CDR3 length is 12 residues.

This clone appeared a few times. The V and J genes are TRBV10-3 and TRBJ2-2; D unclear. The CDR3 loop spans 11 amino acids. The germline V and J ends were trimmed by 5 bases and 5 bases, with 3 bases remaining between them. The germline V gene has CDR1 ENHRY and CDR2 SYGVKD. The CDR3 is CAISFTGELFF. The CDR3, as DNA: TGTGCCATCAGTTTTACCGGGGAGCTGTTTTTT.

The CDR3: CASSGIGYTF. The CDR3 coding sequence is TGTGCCAGCAGCGGAATTGGCTACACCTTC. The chain carries TRBV6-1 and TRBJ1-2; D is undetermined. Germline CDR1 reads MNHNS; CDR2 reads SASEGT. Trimming cost V 6 bases and J 7 bases, with 6 bases left between them. CDR3 length equals 10 residues.

The chain joins TRBV4-3 to TRBJ1-5; 11 nucleotides match TRBD1. Germline trimming cut 1 base from V and 4 bases from J; bases unmatched to any gene: 6. Germline lookup yields CDR1 LGHNA and CDR2 YSLEER. This CDR3 spans 17 amino acids. The CDR3 region has the DNA TGCGCCAGCAGCCAAGGCAGGTGGGACAGGGGGAATCAGCCCCAGCATTTT. It encodes CASSQGRWDRGNQPQHF.

The gene calls are TRBV19 and TRBJ2-1, with 7 bases that match TRBD1. CDR3 length: 16 residues. Germline CDR1 reads LNHDA; CDR2 reads SQIVND (reference sequence). After removal of 6 bases from V and 3 bases from J, the junction contained 11 bases not matched to a gene. The CDR3 region is CASSTGTEWFYNEQFF. For the CDR3, the DNA is TGTGCCAGTAGCACTGGGACAGAGTGGTTCTACAATGAGCAGTTCTTC.

The chain couples TRBV5-8 to TRBJ2-1, with 8 bases aligning to TRBD1. Unmatched junction bases numbered 3, after V lost 0 bases and J lost 4 bases. The CDR3 is made up of 15 amino acids. The V gene's germline CDR1 is SGHTS and CDR2 YDEGEE. CDR3 sequence reads: CASSLGTGNYNEQFF. Written as DNA, the CDR3 is TGTGCCAGCAGCTTGGGGACAGGGAATTACAATGAGCAGTTCTTC.

The genes are TRBV5-1 and TRBJ1-3, with D tentatively TRBD1 (5 bases). The CDR3 spans 20 residues. Germline lookup yields CDR1 SGHRS and CDR2 YFSETQ. Trimming removed 4 bases from V and 0 bases from J, with 26 bases in between. The DNA for the CDR3 is TGCGCCAGCAGCGCGGGGGTCGGTGGAAGTCTAAGCGCCTCTGGAAACACCATATATTTT. This codes for CASSAGVGGSLSASGNTIYF.

The table lists this clone with a count of one. This rearrangement joins TRBV28 to TRBJ2-6; D is unclear. The CDR3 is 15 residues long. Trimming stripped 2 bases from V and 1 base from J, with 6 bases between. Per germline, CDR1 MDHEN and CDR2 SYDVKM. The DNA for the CDR3 is TGTGCCAGCAGTTTACTGGGTTCTGGGGCCAACGTCCTGACTTTC. It specifies CASSLLGSGANVLTF.

The chain links TRBV7-2 to TRBJ2-7; D gene unclear. The CDR3 has 12 residues. Germline assignment: CDR1 SGHTA and CDR2 FQGNSA. V was pared by 2 bases and J by 0 bases, with 2 bases between. CDR3 bases: TGTGCCAGCAGCTTATCCTCCTACGAGCAGTACTTC. It translates to CASSLSSYEQYF.

The genes are TRBV19 and TRBJ2-2; TRBD2 matches at 8 bases. Looked up from germline, CDR1 is LNHDA and CDR2 is SQIVND (reference sequence). The CDR3 is 18 amino acids. V was clipped by 7 bases and J by 4 bases; unmatched bases: 17. The CDR3 here is CASMRGGGPARGTGELFF. CDR3 sequence (DNA): TGTGCCAGTATGCGGGGCGGGGGGCCCGCGCGGGGCACCGGGGAGCTGTTTTTT.

V is TRBV5-5 and J is TRBJ2-3, with D maybe TRBD2 (6 bases). This CDR3 comprises 14 residues. CDR1 and CDR2 (germline): SGHKS, YYEKEE (reference sequence). Trimming shortened V by 1 base and J by 4 bases, and 10 bases separated the two germline ends. The CDR3 region has the DNA TGTGCCAGCAGCTTGTACGGGGAGGCAGATACGCAGTATTTT. It yields the protein CASSLYGEADTQYF.

This clone was detected only once. V is TRBV7-2 and J is TRBJ1-1, with D possibly being TRBD1 (5 bases). Germline CDR1 is SGHTA and CDR2 is FQGNSA. Trimming cost V 3 bases and J 6 bases, with 11 bases left between them. There are 13 residues in the CDR3. Written as DNA, the CDR3 is TGTGCCAGCAGCTTTTCCTGGGGGGCTGAAGCTTTCTTT. This encodes CASSFSWGAEAFF.

The V gene is TRBV6-1, the J gene TRBJ1-1, with D unresolved. CDR3 length: 14 residues. The germline V gene has CDR1 MNHNS and CDR2 SASEGT. V was trimmed by 2 bases and J by 2 bases, leaving 9 bases between them. CDR3 protein: CASSEWAGNTEAFF. The CDR3 nucleotides are TGTGCCAGCAGTGAATGGGCGGGCAACACTGAAGCTTTCTTT.

This clone has only a few counts. The chain joins TRBV7-9 to TRBJ1-1, with D possibly TRBD1 on 5 matching bases. Trimming shortened V by 1 base and J by 4 bases, and 13 bases separated the two germline ends. Germline V CDR1 and CDR2: SEHNR, FQNEAQ (reference sequence). The CDR3 is made up of 15 amino acids. DNA for the CDR3: TGTGCCAGCAGCTTAGGTGACCTGGGGGGCACTGAAGCTTTCTTT. This encodes CASSLGDLGGTEAFF.

The chain carries TRBV18 and TRBJ1-1; D gene ambiguous. The CDR3 spans 16 residues. V was clipped by 3 bases and J by 0 bases, with 14 bases between them. Germline CDR1 is KGHSH and CDR2 is LQKENI. CDR3 region: CASSPDPSALNTEAFF. CDR3 coding DNA: TGTGCCAGCTCACCCGATCCCTCGGCCCTGAACACTGAAGCTTTCTTT. The whole variable domain, remainder taken from reference TRBV18 and TRBJ1-1, is NAGVMQNPRHLVRRRGQEARLRCSPMKGHSHVYWYRQLPEEGLKFMVYLQKENIIDESGMPKERFSAEFPKEGPSILRIQQVVRGDSAAYFCASSPDPSALNTEAFFGQGTRLTVV.

V and J are TRBV11-2 and TRBJ2-1, with TRBD2 identical over 7 bases. The CDR3 length is 17 residues. Germline CDR1 and CDR2: SGHAT and FQNNGV. Unmatched junction bases numbered 14, after V lost 9 bases and J lost 0 bases. The CDR3: CASAGRGIIASYNEQFF. The CDR3, as DNA: TGTGCCAGTGCTGGGCGGGGGATCATCGCCTCCTACAATGAGCAGTTCTTC.

This clone was seen once. J is TRBJ1-3 and V is TRBV5-1; D is perhaps TRBD1 (5 bases). Trimming took off 4 bases at V and 0 bases at J, with 14 bases between the two ends. Germline V gene data show CDR1 as SGHRS and CDR2 as YFSETQ. The CDR3 is made up of 16 amino acids. The chain's CDR3 is CASSTRGGTSGNTIYF. CDR3 nucleotide sequence: TGCGCCAGCAGCACCCGTGGGGGGACCTCTGGAAACACCATATATTTT.

This clone was observed a single time. The chain uses TRBV6-5 and TRBJ2-5; D is perhaps TRBD1 (5 bases). This CDR3 comprises 13 residues. Deletions cut 4 bases from V and 5 bases from J, with 11 bases between. Germline assignment: CDR1 MNHEY and CDR2 SVGAGI. CDR3 loop: CASSSQDRETQYF. The CDR3 DNA follows: TGTGCCAGCAGTTCACAGGATCGGGAGACCCAGTACTTC.

The gene calls are TRBV4-3 and TRBJ2-3; D unclear. Trimming took 2 bases from V and 2 from J, leaving 5 bases between them. The CDR3 is 13 amino acids. Germline loops: CDR1 LGHNA, CDR2 YSLEER. DNA of the CDR3: TGCGCCAGCAGCCAAAGGTCCACAGATACGCAGTATTTT. Protein product: CASSQRSTDTQYF.

This rearrangement joins TRBV10-3 to TRBJ1-5; D is unclear. The V and J ends lost 0 bases and 7 bases respectively, with 7 bases between them. The germline V gene encodes CDR1 ENHRY and CDR2 SYGVKD. This CDR3 comprises 13 residues. The CDR3 sequence is CAISESRQQPQHF. CDR3 bases: TGTGCCATCAGTGAGTCAAGACAACAGCCCCAGCATTTT.

The chain has TRBV28 and TRBJ2-5; 8 bases match TRBD2. The CDR3 runs 16 residues. Germline trimming cut 4 bases from V and 7 bases from J; bases unmatched to any gene: 14. From germline, CDR1 is MDHEN and CDR2 SYDVKM. The CDR3 protein is CASSSGQAGAVGTQYF. The CDR3 coding sequence is TGTGCCAGCAGTTCCGGGCAAGCGGGGGCCGTCGGGACCCAGTACTTC.

This clone was seen a few times. The chain has TRBV10-3 and TRBJ1-1; 8 bases align to TRBD1. There are 16 residues in the CDR3. V dropped 2 bases and J dropped 1; count of bases not matched to a gene: 6. The germline gives CDR1 ENHRY, CDR2 SYGVKD. The CDR3 region has the DNA TGTGCCATCAGTGAGACTTCCGGGACAGGGAACACTGAAGCTTTCTTT. Amino acids: CAISETSGTGNTEAFF.

The chain recombines TRBV19 with TRBJ2-2; possibly TRBD1 for D (6 bases). The V end was cut by 5 bases, the J end by 4 bases, with 14 bases between. The germline V gene has CDR1 LNHDA and CDR2 SQIVND (reference sequence). The length of the CDR3 is 15 residues. The CDR3 is CASSLAGASTGELFF. CDR3 sequence (DNA): TGTGCCAGTAGTTTGGCAGGGGCGAGCACCGGGGAGCTGTTTTTT. Using reference TRBV19 and TRBJ2-2 for the parts outside the CDR3, the full variable domain is DGGITQSPKYLFRKEGQNVTLSCEQNLNHDAMYWYRQDPGQGLRLIYYSQIVNDFQKGDIAEGYSVSREKKESFPLTVTSAQKNPTAFYLCASSLAGASTGELFFGEGSRLTVL.

This chain links TRBV7-2 with TRBJ1-4; TRBD1 agrees at 10 bases. Unmatched junction bases numbered 7, after V lost 3 bases and J lost 3 bases. CDR1 and CDR2 from the germline V gene are SGHTA and FQGNSA. CDR3 length: 17 residues. CDR3 coding DNA: TGTGCCAGCAGCTTGGGACAGGGGATAGTGGCTAATGAAAAACTGTTTTTT. Protein: CASSLGQGIVANEKLFF.

The chain employs TRBV10-3 and TRBJ1-6, with D maybe TRBD1 (6 bases). V lost 2 bases to trimming and J lost 9 bases, with 17 bases between them. Germline lookup yields CDR1 ENHRY and CDR2 SYGVKD. CDR3 length: 16 residues. CDR3 bases: TGTGCCATCAGTGAGGGGGGGGGCGAGGGCCGTTCACCCCTCCACTTT. Residues: CAISEGGGEGRSPLHF.

The chain couples TRBV5-1 to TRBJ1-3; perhaps TRBD1 as D (6 bases). CDR3 size: 17 residues. V was trimmed by 4 bases and J by 7 bases, leaving 24 bases between them. Germline V lookup: CDR1 SGHRS, CDR2 YFSETQ. The chain's CDR3 is CASSQYSQGLGMNTIYF. CDR3 coding DNA: TGCGCCAGCAGCCAGTATTCACAGGGTTTGGGAATGAACACCATATATTTT.

The V call is TRBV14, the J call TRBJ2-1, with D uncertain. Trimming stripped 0 bases from V and 5 bases from J, with 2 bases between. The CDR3 is 12 amino acids. CDR1 is SGHDN and CDR2 is FVKESK in the germline V gene. The CDR3 loop reads CASSQEDNEQFF. The CDR3 nucleotides read TGTGCCAGCAGCCAAGAGGACAATGAGCAGTTCTTC.

This clone was seen only a few times. The chain employs TRBV30 and TRBJ1-1; D is possibly TRBD1 (5 bases). The ends were cut back, 5 bases at V and 3 bases at J, with 13 bases in the middle. The CDR3 loop spans 13 amino acids. Per the germline V gene, CDR1 is GTSNPN and CDR2 is SVGIG (reference sequence). DNA for the CDR3: TGTGCCTGGGCCGGGACCAAACACACTGAAGCTTTCTTT. This sequence encodes CAWAGTKHTEAFF.